This TCR beta chain stems from a study of T cells after yellow fever vaccination. One entry per CDR3 protein, called by TCRdb with MiXCR from the 5' RACE reads. The table records about 240,000 distinct CDR3 sequences, over 3% of them present only once. The sample holds many counts of this clonotype. The specimen comprised PBMCs, sampled 15 days after the yellow fever booster vaccination. This TCR derives from a man aged 18 to 35 who received the YFV17D yellow fever vaccine.

The CDR3 protein is CSASARGLSPITGELFF. The CDR3 DNA sequence: TGCAGTGCTTCGGCGAGGGGACTATCACCTATTACCGGGGAGCTGTTTTTT. The rearrangement joins TRBV20-1 to TRBJ2-2, with 7 nucleotides matching TRBD2. The J segment lost 5 bases and the V segment lost 5 bases, leaving 17 bases of the junction unmatched. CDR1 is DFQATT and CDR2 is SNEGSKA in the germline V gene (reference sequence). This CDR3 spans 17 amino acids.